This TCR beta chain stems from a study of cytomegalovirus exposure and HLA in healthy donors. Study at large: Earlier, approximately 110 million unique TCR beta sequences were recovered from roughly 200 million T cells by an analysis.

Regarding this clone: Its antigen is as yet unknown. The junction shows a germline mismatch at one end, possibly a read error.

PCR used 60 Vbeta primers and 13 Jbeta primers. The protocol was immunoSEQ multiplex PCR, while the TCRdb copy is restricted to in-frame clones and leaves out a portion. The table includes approximately 220,000 clones, over 60% detected once. Germline V gene sequence: CDR1 MGHRA, CDR2 YSYEKL. The CDR3 contains 14 residues. General study findings and limits: In vitro, a few CMV-associated chains proved specific for CMV antigens.

This receptor was identified in a man aged 35-49 years in good health and CMV-seronegative. Sequences were obtained from PBMCs. The rearrangement uses TRBV4-1 and TRBJ2-7; D may be TRBD2 (5 bases). CDR3 nucleotides: TGCGCCAGCGGCCAAGTTACCGGGACCTACGAGCAGTACTTC. Its protein is CASGQVTGTYEQYF.